This T cell receptor (beta chain) was retrieved from a study of cytomegalovirus exposure and HLA in healthy donors. About the research overall: The 100 to 150 validation repertoires and the approximately 640 first-cohort repertoires shared a platform, a later analysis reported. Study-wide points: According to a subsequent analysis, TCR clusters from the first cohort were inclined to appear together in the roughly 110 validation repertoires.

Points on this clone: Its cognate antigen is unknown.

Measured with immunoSEQ multiplex PCR; TCRdb has only the in-frame clones, and not every one. This table holds over 100,000 clones, more than 70% found once. The donors were part of the roughly 120-subject validation cohort, which stood apart from the roughly 670-subject first cohort. Input material: PBMCs. The origin of this receptor is a woman under 30 in good health and CMV-seronegative.

As DNA, the CDR3 is TGTGCCAGCAGTTTAATGGGCGGGACTCGGGACACTGAAGCTTTCTTT. Translated: CASSLMGGTRDTEAFF. The chain recombines TRBV27 with TRBJ1-1; perhaps TRBD1 as D (5 bases). With 2 bases removed from V and 3 bases from J, the gap between germline ends came to 16 bases. CDR3 length: 16 amino acids. In germline, CDR1 is MNHEY, CDR2 SMNVEV (reference sequence).